Here is one TCR beta chain with its context. This receptor's antigen is unknown. Base qualities are not recorded, but no much larger clone differs from it by a single base. The sample originates from a study of T cell responses to AZD1222 COVID-19 vaccine (dated by TCRdb to the early 2020s). Describing the broader study: AZD1222 recipients whose second dose came at about 4 weeks and those whose second dose came at about 12 weeks were combined into one group, since spike-specific TCR depth and breadth did not differ between the two schedules. TCR sequencing covered approximately 230 trial participants: some 210 given two doses of AZD1222 and approximately 25 given two doses of MenACWY control vaccine. Trial participants were enrolled into age subgroups of 18-55, 56-69 and 70-plus years, which contained about 150, 27 and 61 TCR-sequenced participants, respectively.

Explained via the paper, the time point label denotes: baseline before first vaccination. Samples from vaccinated people were obtained from the UK trials COV001 and COV002, which included a single-blind randomized controlled phase 2/3 trial of AZD1222 (ChAdOx1 nCoV-19) in healthy adults. Trial participant PBMC samples were collected at day 0 and day 28 after the second dose for TCRbeta chain sequencing. Based on the germline V gene, the CDR1 and CDR2 sequences are SGHNT and YENEEA. The trim is 1 base for V and 5 bases for J, with a gap of 11 bases between the germline ends. The CDR3, from cysteine to phenylalanine, totals 14 residues. Left in the record is the CDR3 DNA by itself, 42 bases read in frame from the first base. The CDR3 regions of human TCRbeta chains were analyzed by immunosequencing. Per the original workflow: Repertoire TCRs were matched against a reference library of SARS-CoV-2-specific TCRs generated with the MIRA antigen-specificity platform. Breadth was defined as the fraction of unique TCRs that were SARS-CoV-2-associated, and depth was defined as the fraction of total T cells that were SARS-CoV-2-associated. Using the MIRA data, every spike-specific TCR was mapped to the spike region that the TCR reacted to and assigned to either a CD4 or a CD8 class. Log10-transformed breadth and depth values were compared by one-way ANOVA with Sidak's multiple comparisons tests. TCRdb mirrors the immuneACCESS table, restricted to in-frame sequences. Some clones are absent from its copies; in checked studies, under half trace to an unresolved V gene, and the reason for the others is unknown. V, J and clone size reflect that table, while D and trimming were determined from the DNA. The sample has about 120,000 clones on record, approximately 83% of them singletons. The ten largest clones represent more than 7.5% of the sample.

What the study reported, not specific to this receptor: Reportedly, close to half of the unique spike-specific TCRs recognized epitopes lying outside the regions that are mutated in the B.1.351 and B.1.1.7 variants. Conclusions about previously exposed vaccinees are limited because only six or seven AZD1222 recipients were SARS-CoV-2 seropositive at baseline. The 56-69-year group was small, and its depth increase did not reach significance, likely because of low power. A significant rise in spike-specific TCR breadth and depth was observed after two AZD1222 doses relative to day 0 and relative to MenACWY recipients. Most participants were white British and females outnumbered males, and the authors suggested that clonal diversity may have been underestimated. CD4 TCRs associated with the vaccine covered the entire spike protein, and the dominant responses were in regions 160-218 and 743-854. Because no day 14 peak-response samples were available, the repertoires could be characterized only after the peak T cell response.

The TCR originated in an adult in good health. The sequencing here drew on peripheral blood, taken on day 0 of AZD1222 vaccination. Here the chain combines TRBV11-3 and TRBJ2-5, with a tentative D gene TRBD2 over 6 matching bases. The sequenced DNA is TGTGCCAGCAGCTTAGGGAGGAGGGAGGAGACCCAGTACTTC. Translated, this is CASSLGRREETQYF.